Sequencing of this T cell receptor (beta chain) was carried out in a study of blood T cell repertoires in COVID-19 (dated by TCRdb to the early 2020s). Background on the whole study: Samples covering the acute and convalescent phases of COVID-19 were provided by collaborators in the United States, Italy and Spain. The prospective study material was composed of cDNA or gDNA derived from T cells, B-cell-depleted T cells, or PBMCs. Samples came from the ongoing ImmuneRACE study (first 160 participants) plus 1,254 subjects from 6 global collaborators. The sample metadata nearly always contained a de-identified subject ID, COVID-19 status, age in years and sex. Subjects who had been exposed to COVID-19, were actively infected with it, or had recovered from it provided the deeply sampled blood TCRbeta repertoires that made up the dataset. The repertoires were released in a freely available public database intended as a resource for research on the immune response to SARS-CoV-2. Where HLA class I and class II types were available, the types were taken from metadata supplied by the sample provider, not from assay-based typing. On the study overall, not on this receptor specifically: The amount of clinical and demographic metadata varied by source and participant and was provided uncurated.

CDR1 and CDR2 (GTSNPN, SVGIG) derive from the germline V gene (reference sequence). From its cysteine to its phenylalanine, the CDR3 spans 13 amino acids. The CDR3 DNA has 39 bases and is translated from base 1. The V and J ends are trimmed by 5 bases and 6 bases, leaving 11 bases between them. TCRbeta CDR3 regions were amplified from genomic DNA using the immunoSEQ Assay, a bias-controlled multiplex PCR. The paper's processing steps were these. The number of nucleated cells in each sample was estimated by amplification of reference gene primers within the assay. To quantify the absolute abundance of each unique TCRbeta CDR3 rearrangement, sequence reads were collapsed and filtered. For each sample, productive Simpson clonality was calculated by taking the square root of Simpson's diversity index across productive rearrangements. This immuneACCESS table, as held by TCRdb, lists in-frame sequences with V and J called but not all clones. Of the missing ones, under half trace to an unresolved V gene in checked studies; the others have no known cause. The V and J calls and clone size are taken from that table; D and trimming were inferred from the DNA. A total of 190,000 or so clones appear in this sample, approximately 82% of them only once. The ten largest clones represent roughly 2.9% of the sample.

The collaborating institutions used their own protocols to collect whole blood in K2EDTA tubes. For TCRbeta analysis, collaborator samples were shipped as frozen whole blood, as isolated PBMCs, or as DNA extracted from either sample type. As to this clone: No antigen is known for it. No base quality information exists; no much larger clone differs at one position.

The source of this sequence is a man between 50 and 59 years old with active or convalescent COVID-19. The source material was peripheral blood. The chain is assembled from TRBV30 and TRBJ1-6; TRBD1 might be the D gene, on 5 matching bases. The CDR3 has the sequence CAWSRESNSPLHF. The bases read TGTGCCTGGTCCAGGGAAAGTAATTCACCCCTCCACTTT.